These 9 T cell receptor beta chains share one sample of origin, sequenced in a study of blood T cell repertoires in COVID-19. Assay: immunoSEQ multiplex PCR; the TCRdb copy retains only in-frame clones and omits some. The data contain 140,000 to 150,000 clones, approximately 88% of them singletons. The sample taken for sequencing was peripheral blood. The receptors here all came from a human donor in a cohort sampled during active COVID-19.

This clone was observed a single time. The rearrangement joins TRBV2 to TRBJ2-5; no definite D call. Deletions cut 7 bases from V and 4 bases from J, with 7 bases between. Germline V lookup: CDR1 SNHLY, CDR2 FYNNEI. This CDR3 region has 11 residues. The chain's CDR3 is CASTLGETQYF. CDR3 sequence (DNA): TGTGCCAGCACCCTCGGAGAGACCCAGTACTTC. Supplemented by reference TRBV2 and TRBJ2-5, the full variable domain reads EPEVTQTPSHQVTQMGQEVILRCVPISNHLYFYWYRQILGQKVEFLVSFYNNEISEKSEIFDDQFSVERPDGSNFTLKIRSTKLEDSAMYFCASTLGETQYFGPGTRLLVL.

The CDR3: CSVEVSGVAQETQYF. The DNA of the CDR3 is TGCAGCGTTGAAGTCTCAGGTGTCGCACAAGAGACCCAGTACTTC. This chain uses TRBV29-1 with TRBJ2-5; D uncertain. Trimming took off 1 base at V and 2 bases at J, with 14 bases between the two ends. CDR3 size: 15 residues. CDR1 is SQVTM and CDR2 is ANQGSEA in the germline V gene.

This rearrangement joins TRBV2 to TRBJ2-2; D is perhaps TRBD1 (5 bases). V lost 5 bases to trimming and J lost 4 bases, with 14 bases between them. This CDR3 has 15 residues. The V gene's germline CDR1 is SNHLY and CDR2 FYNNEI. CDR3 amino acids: CASSLQARGTGELFF. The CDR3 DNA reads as TGTGCCAGCAGTTTACAGGCGCGTGGCACCGGGGAGCTGTTTTTT.

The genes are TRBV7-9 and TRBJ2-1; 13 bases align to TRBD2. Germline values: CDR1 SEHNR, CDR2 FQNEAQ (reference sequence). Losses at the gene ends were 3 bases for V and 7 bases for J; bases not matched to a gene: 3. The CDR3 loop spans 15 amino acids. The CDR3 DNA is TGTGCCAGCAGCTTCGGGACTAGCGGGAAAAATGAGCAGTTCTTC. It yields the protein CASSFGTSGKNEQFF. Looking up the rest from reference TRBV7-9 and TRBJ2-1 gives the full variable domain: DTGVSQNPRHKITKRGQNVTFRCDPISEHNRLYWYRQTLGQGPEFLTYFQNEAQLEKSRLLSDRFSAERPKGSFSTLEIQRTEQGDSAMYLCASSFGTSGKNEQFFGPGTRLTVL.

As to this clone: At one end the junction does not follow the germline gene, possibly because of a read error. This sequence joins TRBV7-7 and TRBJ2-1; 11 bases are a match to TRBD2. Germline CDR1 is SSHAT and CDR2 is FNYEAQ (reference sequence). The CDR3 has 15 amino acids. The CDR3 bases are TGTGCTAGCAGCCCCCTTAGCGGGAGGGGCAATGAGCAGTTCTTC. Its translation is CASSPLSGRGNEQFF.

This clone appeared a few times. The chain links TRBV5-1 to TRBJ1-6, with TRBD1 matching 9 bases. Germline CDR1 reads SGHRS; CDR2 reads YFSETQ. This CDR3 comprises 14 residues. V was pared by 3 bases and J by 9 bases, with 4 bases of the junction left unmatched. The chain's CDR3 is CASSSDRGGSPLHF. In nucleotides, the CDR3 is TGCGCCAGCAGCTCGGACAGGGGAGGTTCACCCCTCCACTTT.

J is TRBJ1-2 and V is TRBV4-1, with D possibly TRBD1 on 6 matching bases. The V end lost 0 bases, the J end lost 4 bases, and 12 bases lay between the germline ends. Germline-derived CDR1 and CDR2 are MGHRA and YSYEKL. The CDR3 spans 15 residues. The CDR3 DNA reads TGCGCCAGCAGCCAAGAGAGGGTAGGGGGCTATGGCTACACCTTC. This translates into CASSQERVGGYGYTF.

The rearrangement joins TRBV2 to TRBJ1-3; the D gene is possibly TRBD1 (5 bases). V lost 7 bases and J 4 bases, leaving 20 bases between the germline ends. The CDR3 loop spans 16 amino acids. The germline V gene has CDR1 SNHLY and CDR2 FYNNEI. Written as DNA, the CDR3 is TGTGCCAGCATGGTACAGGACAAGAACCCCGGAAACACCATATATTTT. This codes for CASMVQDKNPGNTIYF.

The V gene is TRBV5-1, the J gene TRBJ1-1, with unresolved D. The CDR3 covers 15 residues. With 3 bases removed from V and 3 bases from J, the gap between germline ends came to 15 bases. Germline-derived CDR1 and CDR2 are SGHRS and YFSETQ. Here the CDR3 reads CASSSWLGRDTEAFF. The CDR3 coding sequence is TGCGCCAGCAGCTCCTGGCTAGGGCGGGACACTGAAGCTTTCTTT.